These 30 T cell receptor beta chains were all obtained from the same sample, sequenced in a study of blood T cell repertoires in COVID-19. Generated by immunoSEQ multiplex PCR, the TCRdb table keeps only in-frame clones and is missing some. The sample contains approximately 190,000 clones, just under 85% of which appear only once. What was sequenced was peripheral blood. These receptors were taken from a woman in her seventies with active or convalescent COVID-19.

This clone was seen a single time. The CDR3 spells CASRRGGSGTEAFF. The DNA of the CDR3 is TGTGCCAGCAGGCGGGGGGGGAGCGGGACTGAAGCTTTCTTT. This chain links TRBV27 with TRBJ1-1, with D possibly matching TRBD1 (5 bases). Germline CDR1 MNHEY, CDR2 SMNVEV (reference sequence). The CDR3 is made up of 14 amino acids. V shed 6 bases and J shed 5 bases, with 16 bases lying between them.

The CDR3 loop reads CASSQGGGGQRGQPQHF. DNA of the CDR3: TGTGCCAGCAGCCAAGGTGGGGGGGGGCAGAGGGGGCAGCCCCAGCATTTT. The chain combines TRBV3-1 (or the pseudogene TRBV3-2) with TRBJ1-5; weak D call: TRBD1 (6 bases). Germline assignment: CDR1 LGHDT and CDR2 YNNKEL (reference sequence). V was shortened by 1 base and J by 7 bases, with 20 bases between the two germline ends. The length of the CDR3 is 17 residues.

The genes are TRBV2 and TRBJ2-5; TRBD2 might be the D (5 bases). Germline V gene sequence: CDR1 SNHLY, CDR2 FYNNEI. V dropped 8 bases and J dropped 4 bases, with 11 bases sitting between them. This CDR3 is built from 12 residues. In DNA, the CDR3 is TGTGCCAGCGCCAGCGCGGGAGAGACCCAGTACTTC. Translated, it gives CASASAGETQYF.

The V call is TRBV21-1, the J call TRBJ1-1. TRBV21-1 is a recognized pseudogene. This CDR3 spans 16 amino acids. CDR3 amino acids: CASSEEKGGTNTEAFF. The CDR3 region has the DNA TGTGCCAGCAGCGAGGAGAAAGGAGGGACGAACACTGAAGCTTTCTTT.

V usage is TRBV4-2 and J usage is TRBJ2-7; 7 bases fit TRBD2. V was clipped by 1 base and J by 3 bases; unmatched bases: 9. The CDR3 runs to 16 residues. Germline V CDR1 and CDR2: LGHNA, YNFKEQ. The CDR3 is CASSQGEVAGLYEQYF. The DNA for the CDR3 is TGTGCCAGCAGCCAAGGTGAGGTAGCGGGTCTCTACGAGCAGTACTTC.

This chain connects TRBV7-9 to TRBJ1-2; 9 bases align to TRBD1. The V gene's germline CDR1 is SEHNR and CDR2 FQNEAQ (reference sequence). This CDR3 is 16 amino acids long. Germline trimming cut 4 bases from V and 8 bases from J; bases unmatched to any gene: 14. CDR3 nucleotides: TGTGCCAGCAGCTCCCGCCACAGGGGGCGGCTACGCGGCTACACCTTC. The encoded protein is CASSSRHRGRLRGYTF.

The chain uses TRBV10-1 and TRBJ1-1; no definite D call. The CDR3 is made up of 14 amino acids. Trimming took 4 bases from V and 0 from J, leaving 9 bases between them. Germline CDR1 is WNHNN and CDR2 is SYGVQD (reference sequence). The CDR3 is CASSGGSMNTEAFF. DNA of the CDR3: TGCGCCAGCAGTGGAGGGTCCATGAACACTGAAGCTTTCTTT.

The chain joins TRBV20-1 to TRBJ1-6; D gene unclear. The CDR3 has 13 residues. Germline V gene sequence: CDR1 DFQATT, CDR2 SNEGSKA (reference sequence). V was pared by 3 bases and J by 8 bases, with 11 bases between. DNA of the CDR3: TGCAGTGCTAGTACGGGGAGGGATTCACCCCTCCACTTT. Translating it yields CSASTGRDSPLHF.

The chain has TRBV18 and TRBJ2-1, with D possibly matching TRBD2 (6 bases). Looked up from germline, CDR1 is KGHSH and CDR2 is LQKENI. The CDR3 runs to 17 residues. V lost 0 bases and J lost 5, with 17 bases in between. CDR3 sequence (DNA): TGTGCCAGCTCACCACCGGGGACCCTCGGGGGACACAATGAGCAGTTCTTC. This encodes CASSPPGTLGGHNEQFF.

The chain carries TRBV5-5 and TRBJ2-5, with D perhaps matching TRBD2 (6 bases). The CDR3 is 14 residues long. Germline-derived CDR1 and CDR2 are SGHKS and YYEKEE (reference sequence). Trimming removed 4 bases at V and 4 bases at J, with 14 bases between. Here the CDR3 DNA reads TGTGCCAGCAGCACCCCCCGGGGAGGAGAGACCCAGTACTTC. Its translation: CASSTPRGGETQYF.

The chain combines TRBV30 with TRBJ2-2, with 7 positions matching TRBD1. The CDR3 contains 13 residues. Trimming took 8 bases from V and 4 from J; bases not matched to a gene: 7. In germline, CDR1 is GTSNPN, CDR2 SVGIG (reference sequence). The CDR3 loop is CAIDRASTGELFF. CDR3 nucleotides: TGTGCCATCGACAGGGCATCCACCGGGGAGCTGTTTTTT.

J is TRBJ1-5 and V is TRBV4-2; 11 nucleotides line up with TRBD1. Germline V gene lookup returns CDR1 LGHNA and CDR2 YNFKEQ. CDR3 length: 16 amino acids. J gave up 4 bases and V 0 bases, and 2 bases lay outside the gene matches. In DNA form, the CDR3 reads TGTGCCAGCAGCCAAGAGGGACAGGGGGATAATCAGCCCCAGCATTTT. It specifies CASSQEGQGDNQPQHF.

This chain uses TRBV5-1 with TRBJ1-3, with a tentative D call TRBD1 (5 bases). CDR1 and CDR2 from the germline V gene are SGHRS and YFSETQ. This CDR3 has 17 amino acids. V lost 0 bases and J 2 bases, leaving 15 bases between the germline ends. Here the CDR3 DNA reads TGCGCCAGCAGCTTGGAATCTGCAGGGTGGACTGGAAACACCATATATTTT. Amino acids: CASSLESAGWTGNTIYF.

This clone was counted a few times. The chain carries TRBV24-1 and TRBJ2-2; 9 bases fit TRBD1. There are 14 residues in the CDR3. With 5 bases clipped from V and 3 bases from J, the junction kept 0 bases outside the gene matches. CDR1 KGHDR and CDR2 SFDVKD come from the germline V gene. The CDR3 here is CATSGQGDTGELFF. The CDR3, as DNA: TGTGCCACCAGTGGACAGGGGGACACCGGGGAGCTGTTTTTT.

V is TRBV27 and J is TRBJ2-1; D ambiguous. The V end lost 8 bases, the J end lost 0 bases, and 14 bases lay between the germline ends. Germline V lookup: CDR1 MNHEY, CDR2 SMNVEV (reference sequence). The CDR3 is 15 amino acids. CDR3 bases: TGTGCCAGCCGTCTCTGCCGGTGCTCCTACAATGAGCAGTTCTTC. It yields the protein CASRLCRCSYNEQFF.

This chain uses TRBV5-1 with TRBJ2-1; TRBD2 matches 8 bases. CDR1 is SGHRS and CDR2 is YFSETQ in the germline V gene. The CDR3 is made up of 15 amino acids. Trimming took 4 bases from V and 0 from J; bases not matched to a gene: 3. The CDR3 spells CASSQGTSSYNEQFF. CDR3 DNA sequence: TGCGCCAGCAGCCAAGGGACTAGCTCCTACAATGAGCAGTTCTTC.

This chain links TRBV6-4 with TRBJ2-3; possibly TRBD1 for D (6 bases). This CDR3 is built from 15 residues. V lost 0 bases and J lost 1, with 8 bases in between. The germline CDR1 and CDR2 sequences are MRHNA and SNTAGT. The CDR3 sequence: CASSDSGGGTDTQYF. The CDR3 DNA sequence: TGTGCCAGCAGTGACTCTGGGGGCGGCACAGATACGCAGTATTTT.

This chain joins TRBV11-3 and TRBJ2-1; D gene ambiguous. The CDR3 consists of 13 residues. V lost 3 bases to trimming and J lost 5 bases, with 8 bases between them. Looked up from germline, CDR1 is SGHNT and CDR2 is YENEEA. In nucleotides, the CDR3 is TGTGCCAGCAGCTTGGGCCGTAACAATGAGCAGTTCTTC. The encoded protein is CASSLGRNNEQFF.

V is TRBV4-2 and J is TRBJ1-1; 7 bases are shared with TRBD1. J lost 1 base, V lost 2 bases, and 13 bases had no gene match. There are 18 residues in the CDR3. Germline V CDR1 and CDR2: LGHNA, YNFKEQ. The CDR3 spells CASSQNTGTAKPNTEAFF. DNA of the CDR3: TGTGCCAGCAGCCAAAACACCGGGACAGCTAAACCGAACACTGAAGCTTTCTTT.

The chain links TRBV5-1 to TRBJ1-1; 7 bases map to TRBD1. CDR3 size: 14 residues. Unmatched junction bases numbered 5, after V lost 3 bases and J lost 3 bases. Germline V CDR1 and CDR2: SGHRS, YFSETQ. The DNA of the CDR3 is TGCGCCAGCAGCTGGGGGACAGCGGACACTGAAGCTTTCTTT. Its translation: CASSWGTADTEAFF.

CDR3 bases: TGTGCCAGCAGTTCGGGGGGATGGGAAAAACTGTTTTTT. This sequence encodes CASSSGGWEKLFF. This chain joins TRBV27 and TRBJ1-4; D might be TRBD1 (5 bases). The CDR3 is 13 residues long. CDR1 and CDR2 from the germline V gene are MNHEY and SMNVEV (reference sequence). Between the trimmed V and J ends, which lost 4 bases and 8 bases, there was a span of 11 bases.

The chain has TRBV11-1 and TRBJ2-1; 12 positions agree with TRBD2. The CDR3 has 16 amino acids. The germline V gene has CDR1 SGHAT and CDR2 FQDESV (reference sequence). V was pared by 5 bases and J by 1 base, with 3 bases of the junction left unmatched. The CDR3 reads CASSPGLAGSYNEQFF. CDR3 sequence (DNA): TGTGCCAGCAGCCCTGGACTAGCGGGATCCTACAATGAGCAGTTCTTC. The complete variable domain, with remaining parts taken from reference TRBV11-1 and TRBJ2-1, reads EAEVAQSPRYKITEKSQAVAFWCDPISGHATLYWYRQILGQGPELLVQFQDESVVDDSQLPKDRFSAERLKGVDSTLKIQPAELGDSAMYLCASSPGLAGSYNEQFFGPGTRLTVL.

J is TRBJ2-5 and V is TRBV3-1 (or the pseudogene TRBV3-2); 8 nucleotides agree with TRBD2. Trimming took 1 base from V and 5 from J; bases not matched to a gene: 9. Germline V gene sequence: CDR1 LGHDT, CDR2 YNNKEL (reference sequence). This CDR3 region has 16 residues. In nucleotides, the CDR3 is TGTGCCAGCAGCCAAGCGGGGACTGGGACTAGGGAGACCCAGTACTTC. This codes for CASSQAGTGTRETQYF.

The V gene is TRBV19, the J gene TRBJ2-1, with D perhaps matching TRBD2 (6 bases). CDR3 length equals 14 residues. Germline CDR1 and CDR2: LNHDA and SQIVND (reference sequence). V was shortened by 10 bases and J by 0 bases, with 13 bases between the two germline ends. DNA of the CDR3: TGTGCCACTCGCAGCGGGTCCTCCTACAATGAGCAGTTCTTC. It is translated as CATRSGSSYNEQFF.

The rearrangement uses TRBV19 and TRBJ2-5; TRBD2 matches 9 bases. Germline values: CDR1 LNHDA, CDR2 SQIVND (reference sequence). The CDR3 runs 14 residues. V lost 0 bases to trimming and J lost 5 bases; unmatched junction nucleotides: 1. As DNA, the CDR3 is TGTGCCAGTAGTATAGATAGCGGGAGCGAGACCCAGTACTTC. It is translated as CASSIDSGSETQYF. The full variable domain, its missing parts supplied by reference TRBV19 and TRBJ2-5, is DGGITQSPKYLFRKEGQNVTLSCEQNLNHDAMYWYRQDPGQGLRLIYYSQIVNDFQKGDIAEGYSVSREKKESFPLTVTSAQKNPTAFYLCASSIDSGSETQYFGPGTRLLVL.

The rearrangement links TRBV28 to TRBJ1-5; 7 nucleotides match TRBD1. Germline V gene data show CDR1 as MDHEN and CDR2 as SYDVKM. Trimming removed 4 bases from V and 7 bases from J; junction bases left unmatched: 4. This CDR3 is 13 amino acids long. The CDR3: CASSWGTAQPQHF. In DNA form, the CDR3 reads TGTGCCAGCAGTTGGGGGACAGCCCAGCCCCAGCATTTT. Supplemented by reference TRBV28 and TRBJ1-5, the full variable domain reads DVKVTQSSRYLVKRTGEKVFLECVQDMDHENMFWYRQDPGLGLRLIYFSYDVKMKEKGDIPEGYSVSREKKERFSLILESASTNQTSMYLCASSWGTAQPQHFGDGTRLSIL.

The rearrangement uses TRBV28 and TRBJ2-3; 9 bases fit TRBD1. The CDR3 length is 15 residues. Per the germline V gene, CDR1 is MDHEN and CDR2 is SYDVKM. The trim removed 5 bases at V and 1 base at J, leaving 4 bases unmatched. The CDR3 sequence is CASSPYRGRTDTQYF. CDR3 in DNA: TGTGCCAGCAGTCCCTACAGGGGGCGCACAGATACGCAGTATTTT.

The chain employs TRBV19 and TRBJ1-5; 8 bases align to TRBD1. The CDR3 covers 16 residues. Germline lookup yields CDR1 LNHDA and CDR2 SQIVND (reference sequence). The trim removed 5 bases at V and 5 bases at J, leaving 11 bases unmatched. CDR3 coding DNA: TGTGCCAGTAGTCCCTGGACAGGGATGGTATATCAGCCCCAGCATTTT. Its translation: CASSPWTGMVYQPQHF.

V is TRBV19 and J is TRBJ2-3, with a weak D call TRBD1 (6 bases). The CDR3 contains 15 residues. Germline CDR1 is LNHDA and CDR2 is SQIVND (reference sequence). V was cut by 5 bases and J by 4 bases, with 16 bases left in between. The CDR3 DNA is TGTGCCAGTAGTCCGGGTAACAGGGTCGCAGATACGCAGTATTTT. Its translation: CASSPGNRVADTQYF.

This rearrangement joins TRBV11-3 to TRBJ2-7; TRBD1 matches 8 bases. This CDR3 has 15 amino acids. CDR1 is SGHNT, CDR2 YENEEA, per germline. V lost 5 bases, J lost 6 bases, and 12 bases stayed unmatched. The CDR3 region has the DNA TGTGCCAGCAGCCGATCGGGCAGGGGGCAGGGCGAGCAGTACTTC. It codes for CASSRSGRGQGEQYF.